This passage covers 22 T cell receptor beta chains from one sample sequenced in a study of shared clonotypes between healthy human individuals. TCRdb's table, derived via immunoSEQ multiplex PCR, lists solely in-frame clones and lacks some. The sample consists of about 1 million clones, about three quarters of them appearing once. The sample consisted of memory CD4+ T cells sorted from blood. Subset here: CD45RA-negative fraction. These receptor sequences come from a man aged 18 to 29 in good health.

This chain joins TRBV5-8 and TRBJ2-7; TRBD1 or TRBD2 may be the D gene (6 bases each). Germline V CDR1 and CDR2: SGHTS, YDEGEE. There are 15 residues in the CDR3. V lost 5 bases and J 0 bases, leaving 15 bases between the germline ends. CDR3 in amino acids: CASSSLGGSSYEQYF. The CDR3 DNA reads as TGTGCCAGCAGTTCCCTCGGGGGCTCCTCCTACGAGCAGTACTTC.

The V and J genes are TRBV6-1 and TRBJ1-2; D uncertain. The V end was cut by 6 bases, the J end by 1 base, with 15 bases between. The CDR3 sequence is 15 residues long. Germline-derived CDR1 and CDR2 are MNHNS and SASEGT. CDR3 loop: CASSEKGGFNYGYTF. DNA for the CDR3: TGTGCCAGCAGCGAGAAGGGAGGATTTAACTATGGCTACACCTTC.

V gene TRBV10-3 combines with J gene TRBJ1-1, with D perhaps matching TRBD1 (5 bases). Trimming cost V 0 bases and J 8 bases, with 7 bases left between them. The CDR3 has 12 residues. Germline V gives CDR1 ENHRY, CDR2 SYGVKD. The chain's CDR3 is CAISESRVEAFF. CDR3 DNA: TGTGCCATCAGTGAGTCCAGGGTAGAAGCTTTCTTT.

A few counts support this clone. CDR3 in amino acids: CASSRAWDQPQHF. DNA for the CDR3: TGTGCCAGCTCCCGCGCGTGGGATCAGCCCCAGCATTTT. The chain is built from TRBV18 and TRBJ1-5; no clear D. The V gene's germline CDR1 is KGHSH and CDR2 LQKENI. V lost 6 bases and J lost 5, with 11 bases in between. The CDR3 totals 13 residues.

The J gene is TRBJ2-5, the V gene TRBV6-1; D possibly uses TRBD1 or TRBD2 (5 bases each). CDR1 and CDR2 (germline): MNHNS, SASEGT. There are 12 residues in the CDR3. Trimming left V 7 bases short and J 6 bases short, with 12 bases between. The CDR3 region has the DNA TGTGCCAGCACCCGGGACGGGAAGACCCAGTACTTC. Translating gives CASTRDGKTQYF.

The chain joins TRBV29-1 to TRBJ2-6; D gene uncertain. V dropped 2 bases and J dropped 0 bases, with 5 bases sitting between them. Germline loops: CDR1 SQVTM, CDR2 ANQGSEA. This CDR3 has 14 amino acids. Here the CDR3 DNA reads TGCAGCGTTGAATTTTCCTCTGGGGCCAACGTCCTGACTTTC. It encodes CSVEFSSGANVLTF.

The CDR3 coding sequence is TGTGCCAGCAGCCAGGGGGCGGGATATGGCTACACCTTC. Translated, it gives CASSQGAGYGYTF. The V and J genes are TRBV7-3 and TRBJ1-2, with 8 bases lining up with TRBD1. J lost 5 bases, V lost 5 bases, and 4 bases had no gene match. The CDR3 covers 13 residues. Germline V gene data show CDR1 as SGHTA and CDR2 as FQGTGA.

The chain's CDR3 is CASSSLAGSGDTQYF. CDR3 DNA sequence: TGTGCCAGCAGTTCTCTAGCGGGGAGTGGAGATACGCAGTATTTT. The chain links TRBV6-5 to TRBJ2-3; 9 bases match TRBD2. The CDR3 spans 15 residues. Germline V gene data show CDR1 as MNHEY and CDR2 as SVGAGI. V lost 4 bases and J lost 5; bases outside the gene matches: 7.

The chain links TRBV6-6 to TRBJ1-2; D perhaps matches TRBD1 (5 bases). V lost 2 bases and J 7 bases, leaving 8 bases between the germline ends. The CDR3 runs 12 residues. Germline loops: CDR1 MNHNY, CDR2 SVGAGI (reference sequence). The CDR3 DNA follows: TGTGCCAGCAGTTACGGGGGATCTGGCTACACCTTC. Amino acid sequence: CASSYGGSGYTF.

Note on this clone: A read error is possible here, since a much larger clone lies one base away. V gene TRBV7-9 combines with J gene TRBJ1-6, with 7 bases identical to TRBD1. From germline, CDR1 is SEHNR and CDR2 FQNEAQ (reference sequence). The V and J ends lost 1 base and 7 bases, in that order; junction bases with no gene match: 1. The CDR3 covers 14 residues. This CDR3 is CASSLEGANSPLHF. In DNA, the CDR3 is TGTGCCAGCAGCTTAGAGGGGGCGAATTCACCCCTCCACTTT.

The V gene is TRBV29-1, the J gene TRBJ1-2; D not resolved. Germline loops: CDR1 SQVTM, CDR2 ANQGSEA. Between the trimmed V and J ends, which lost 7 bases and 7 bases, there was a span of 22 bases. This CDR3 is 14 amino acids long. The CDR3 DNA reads TGCAGCGCCGCTACCCCTCGCTCCAGGACTGGCTACACCTTC. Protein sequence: CSAATPRSRTGYTF.

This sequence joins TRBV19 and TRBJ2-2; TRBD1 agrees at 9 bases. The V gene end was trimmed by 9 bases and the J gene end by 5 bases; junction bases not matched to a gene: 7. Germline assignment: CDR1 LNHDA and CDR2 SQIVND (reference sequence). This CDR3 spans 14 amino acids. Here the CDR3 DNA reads TGTGCCAGCACGGGACAGGGCTGGACCGGGGAGCTGTTTTTT. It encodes CASTGQGWTGELFF.

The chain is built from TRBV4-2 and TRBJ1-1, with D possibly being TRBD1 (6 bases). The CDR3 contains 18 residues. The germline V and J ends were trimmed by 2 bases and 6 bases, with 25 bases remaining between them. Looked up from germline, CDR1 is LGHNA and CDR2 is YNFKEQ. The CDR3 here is CASSQSPPQGMAGAEAFF. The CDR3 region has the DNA TGTGCCAGCAGCCAATCACCCCCACAGGGAATGGCGGGCGCTGAAGCTTTCTTT.

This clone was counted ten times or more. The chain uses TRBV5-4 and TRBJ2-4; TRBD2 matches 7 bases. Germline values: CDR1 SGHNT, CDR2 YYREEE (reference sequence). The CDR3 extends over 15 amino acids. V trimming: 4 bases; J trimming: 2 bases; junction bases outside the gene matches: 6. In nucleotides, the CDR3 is TGTGCCAGCAGCGTGGAGGGGACTACCAAAAACATTCAGTACTTC. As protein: CASSVEGTTKNIQYF.

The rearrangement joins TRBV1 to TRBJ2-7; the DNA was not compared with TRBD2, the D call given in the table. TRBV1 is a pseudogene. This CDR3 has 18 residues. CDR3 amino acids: CTSSHRKLAGGGSYEQYF. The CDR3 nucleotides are TGCACCAGCAGCCACCGTAAACTAGCGGGGGGAGGCTCCTACGAGCAGTACTTC.

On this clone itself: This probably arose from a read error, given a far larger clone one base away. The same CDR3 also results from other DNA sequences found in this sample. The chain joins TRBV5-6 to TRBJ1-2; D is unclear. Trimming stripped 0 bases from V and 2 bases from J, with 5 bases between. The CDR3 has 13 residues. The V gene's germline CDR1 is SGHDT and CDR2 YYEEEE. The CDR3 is CASSLGGNYGYTF. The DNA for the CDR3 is TGTGCCAGCAGCTTGGGAGGGAACTATGGCTACACCTTC.

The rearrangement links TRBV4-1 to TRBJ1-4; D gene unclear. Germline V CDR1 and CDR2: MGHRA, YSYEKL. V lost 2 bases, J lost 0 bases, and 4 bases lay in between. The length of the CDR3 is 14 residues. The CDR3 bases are TGCGCCAGCAGCCAACCGGCAACTAATGAAAAACTGTTTTTT. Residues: CASSQPATNEKLFF.

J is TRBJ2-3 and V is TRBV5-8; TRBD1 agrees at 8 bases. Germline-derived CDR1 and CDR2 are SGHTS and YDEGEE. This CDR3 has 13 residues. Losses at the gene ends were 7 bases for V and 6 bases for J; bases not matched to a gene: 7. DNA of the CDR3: TGTGCCAGCTCGAGACAGGGGACGGATACGCAGTATTTT. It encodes CASSRQGTDTQYF. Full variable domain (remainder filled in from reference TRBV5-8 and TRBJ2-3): EAGVTQSPTHLIKTRGQQATLRCSPISGHTSVYWYQQALGLGLQFLLWYDEGEERNRGNFPPRFSGRQFPNYSSELNVNALELEDSALYLCASSRQGTDTQYFGPGTRLTVL.

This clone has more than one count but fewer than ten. The CDR3 region has the DNA TGTGCCAGCAGCTTAGTCGACAGGCAGTACTTC. It specifies CASSLVDRQYF. The rearrangement uses TRBV11-2 and TRBJ2-7; D may be TRBD1 (5 bases). CDR1 and CDR2 (germline): SGHAT, FQNNGV. Trimming left V 1 base short and J 9 bases short, with 7 bases between. The CDR3 is 11 residues long.

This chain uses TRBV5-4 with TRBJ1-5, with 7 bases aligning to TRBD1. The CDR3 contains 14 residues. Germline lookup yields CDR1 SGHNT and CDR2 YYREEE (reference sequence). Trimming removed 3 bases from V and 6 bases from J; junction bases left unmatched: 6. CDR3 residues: CASSSDRDGQPQHF. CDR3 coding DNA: TGTGCCAGCAGCTCTGACAGGGATGGTCAGCCCCAGCATTTT.

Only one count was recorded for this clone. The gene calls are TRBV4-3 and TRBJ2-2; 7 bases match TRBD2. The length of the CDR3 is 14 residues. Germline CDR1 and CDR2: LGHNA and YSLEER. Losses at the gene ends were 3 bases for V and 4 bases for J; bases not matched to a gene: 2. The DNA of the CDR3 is TGCGCCAGCAGCCATGGGAGGGGCACCGGGGAGCTGTTTTTT. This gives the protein CASSHGRGTGELFF.

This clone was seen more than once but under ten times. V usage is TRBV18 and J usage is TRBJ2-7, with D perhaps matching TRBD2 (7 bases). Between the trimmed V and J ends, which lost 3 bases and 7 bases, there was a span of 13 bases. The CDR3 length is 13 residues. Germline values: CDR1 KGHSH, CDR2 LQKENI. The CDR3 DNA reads TGTGCCAGCTCACCCGCCGGGGGGCTGGAGCAGTACTTC. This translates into CASSPAGGLEQYF.